This entry lists 24 T cell receptor beta chains sequenced from one sample in a study of shared clonotypes between healthy human individuals. Libraries were prepared by immunoSEQ multiplex PCR; TCRdb keeps only in-frame clonotypes and omits some of them. Of millions of clones detected, around nine tenths appear once; the ten largest clones hold roughly 0.13%. Sequenced sample: naive CD4+ T cells sorted from blood. Subset in this sample: CD45RA+ positively selected. These receptors came from a man aged 18 to 30 in good health.

The chain links TRBV19 to TRBJ2-2, with 10 bases fitting TRBD1. This CDR3 has 15 amino acids. With V trimmed by 5 bases and J by 4 bases, 4 bases remained unmatched. Germline-derived CDR1 and CDR2 are LNHDA and SQIVND (reference sequence). The CDR3 sequence: CASSLRTGGTGELFF. Written as DNA, the CDR3 is TGTGCCAGTAGTCTCAGGACAGGGGGCACCGGGGAGCTGTTTTTT.

The chain recombines TRBV5-4 with TRBJ2-7, with 10 bases that match TRBD1. Germline trimming cut 3 bases from V and 4 bases from J; bases unmatched to any gene: 10. CDR1 is SGHNT and CDR2 is YYREEE in the germline V gene (reference sequence). The CDR3 has 16 residues. The CDR3 is CASSWTPGQGSYEQYF. The CDR3 nucleotides are TGTGCCAGCAGCTGGACACCGGGACAGGGGAGTTACGAGCAGTACTTC.

This clone turned up a few times. The same CDR3 is also encoded by other DNA sequences in this sample. The chain recombines TRBV7-2 with TRBJ1-4, with no clear D. The V and J ends lost 2 bases and 0 bases respectively, with 7 bases between them. The CDR3 is made up of 15 amino acids. The V gene's germline CDR1 is SGHTA and CDR2 FQGNSA. The CDR3 DNA reads TGTGCCAGCAGCTTAACCGGGGCAACTAATGAAAAACTGTTTTTT. The encoded protein is CASSLTGATNEKLFF.

The chain joins TRBV28 to TRBJ2-7; 10 bases are a match to TRBD2. The CDR3 covers 16 residues. The junction had 9 bases not matched to a gene; V was cut back by 5 bases and J by 2 bases. The germline CDR1 and CDR2 sequences are MDHEN and SYDVKM. CDR3 sequence (DNA): TGTGCCAGCAGTGCCTACGAGCGGGGGGGTCCCTACGAGCAGTACTTC. Encoded protein: CASSAYERGGPYEQYF.

This sequence joins TRBV4-3 and TRBJ2-3, with D tentatively TRBD2 (5 bases). The V end was cut by 0 bases, the J end by 0 bases, with 10 bases between. This CDR3 is built from 16 residues. Germline loops: CDR1 LGHNA, CDR2 YSLEER. In nucleotides, the CDR3 is TGCGCCAGCAGCCAAGATCGGCTAGCCAGCACAGATACGCAGTATTTT. Translation: CASSQDRLASTDTQYF.

The chain carries TRBV7-9 and TRBJ1-4; weak D call: TRBD1 (5 bases). CDR1 SEHNR and CDR2 FQNEAQ come from the germline V gene (reference sequence). The germline V and J ends were trimmed by 5 bases and 0 bases, with 13 bases remaining between them. The CDR3 is 16 amino acids. This chain's CDR3 is CASSQGVTATNEKLFF. The DNA of the CDR3 is TGTGCCAGCAGCCAAGGCGTGACAGCAACTAATGAAAAACTGTTTTTT.

The chain has TRBV7-2 and TRBJ2-1, with 13 positions matching TRBD2. Losses at the gene ends were 5 bases for V and 6 bases for J; bases not matched to a gene: 4. Germline V CDR1 and CDR2: SGHTA, FQGNSA. There are 15 residues in the CDR3. CDR3 sequence reads: CASSPLAGGINEQFF. Here the CDR3 DNA reads TGTGCCAGCAGCCCACTAGCGGGAGGGATCAATGAGCAGTTCTTC.

The chain employs TRBV11-1 and TRBJ2-5; D perhaps matches TRBD1 (6 bases). Germline V gives CDR1 SGHAT, CDR2 FQDESV (reference sequence). Trimming stripped 2 bases from V and 3 bases from J, with 10 bases between. CDR3 length: 14 residues. CDR3: CASSLLAGEETQYF. The CDR3 DNA reads as TGTGCCAGCAGCTTACTCGCAGGGGAAGAGACCCAGTACTTC.

CDR3 DNA sequence: TGTGCCAGCAGTTCGACTAGACCAAGATACACCGGGGAGCTGTTTTTT. It specifies CASSSTRPRYTGELFF. This chain links TRBV27 with TRBJ2-2, with a weak D call TRBD2 (6 bases). The CDR3 extends over 16 amino acids. V lost 4 bases and J lost 3, with 15 bases in between. Germline V gives CDR1 MNHEY, CDR2 SMNVEV (reference sequence).

This chain connects TRBV10-3 to TRBJ2-1; tentatively, D is TRBD2 (6 bases). Trimming took off 4 bases at V and 7 bases at J, with 8 bases between the two ends. The CDR3 is made up of 12 amino acids. Germline loops: CDR1 ENHRY, CDR2 SYGVKD. In DNA form, the CDR3 reads TGTGCCATCAGTGTACTAGCTAATGAGCAGTTCTTC. It is translated as CAISVLANEQFF.

For this clone: The sample has other DNA sequences that encode this CDR3 too. In nucleotides, the CDR3 is TGTGCCAGCTCACCGGCATCTAACTATGGCTACACCTTC. It encodes CASSPASNYGYTF. The chain recombines TRBV18 with TRBJ1-2; D not certain. The CDR3 loop spans 13 amino acids. Germline CDR1 KGHSH, CDR2 LQKENI. Trimming removed 3 bases at V and 0 bases at J, with 5 bases between. Filled out from reference TRBV18 and TRBJ1-2, the complete variable domain reads NAGVMQNPRHLVRRRGQEARLRCSPMKGHSHVYWYRQLPEEGLKFMVYLQKENIIDESGMPKERFSAEFPKEGPSILRIQQVVRGDSAAYFCASSPASNYGYTFGSGTRLTVV.

Only one count was recorded for this clone. The rearrangement uses TRBV9 and TRBJ2-5; TRBD1 or TRBD2 may be the D gene (5 bases each). CDR3 size: 15 residues. Trimming took off 4 bases at V and 0 bases at J, with 13 bases between the two ends. In germline, CDR1 is SGDLS, CDR2 YYNGEE. The CDR3, as DNA: TGTGCCAGCAGCCCGGGACCCGGCTACCAAGAGACCCAGTACTTC. Translating gives CASSPGPGYQETQYF.

The chain links TRBV30 to TRBJ2-1; perhaps TRBD2 as D (6 bases). The CDR3 sequence is 18 residues long. CDR1 GTSNPN and CDR2 SVGIG come from the germline V gene (reference sequence). V was clipped by 5 bases and J by 0 bases, with 23 bases between them. Here the CDR3 reads CAWGGGLASPSSYNEQFF. For the CDR3, the DNA is TGTGCCTGGGGGGGAGGACTGGCGTCCCCGAGCTCCTACAATGAGCAGTTCTTC.

This clone is a singleton in its sample. The chain has TRBV7-2 and TRBJ2-1, with TRBD2 matching 10 bases. The CDR3 covers 14 residues. In germline, CDR1 is SGHTA, CDR2 FQGNSA. Trimming cost V 4 bases and J 8 bases; bases outside gene matches: 5. The CDR3 DNA reads TGTGCCAGCAGCTCCGGGACTAGCGTACATGAGCAGTTCTTC. Amino acid sequence: CASSSGTSVHEQFF.

V and J are TRBV19 and TRBJ1-5, with D possibly matching TRBD1 (6 bases). The germline V gene has CDR1 LNHDA and CDR2 SQIVND (reference sequence). V dropped 3 bases and J dropped 5 bases, with 20 bases sitting between them. This CDR3 has 17 residues. The CDR3 sequence: CASSIPTLTGRDQPQHF. The CDR3 nucleotides read TGTGCCAGTAGTATTCCTACCTTAACAGGGAGGGATCAGCCCCAGCATTTT. The variable domain in full, completed from reference TRBV19 and TRBJ1-5, reads DGGITQSPKYLFRKEGQNVTLSCEQNLNHDAMYWYRQDPGQGLRLIYYSQIVNDFQKGDIAEGYSVSREKKESFPLTVTSAQKNPTAFYLCASSIPTLTGRDQPQHFGDGTRLSIL.

Remarks on this clone: At one end the junction does not follow the germline gene, possibly because of a read error. The rearrangement joins TRBV7-9 to TRBJ1-1, with D possibly matching TRBD1 (5 bases). The CDR3 has 13 residues. Germline CDR1 SEHNR, CDR2 FQNEAQ (reference sequence). CDR3 nucleotide sequence: TGTGCAAGCAGTCGGCAGGGAGTCACTGAAGCTTTCTTT. Protein: CASSRQGVTEAFF.

The chain employs TRBV7-9 and TRBJ2-3; D unclear. This CDR3 is 14 amino acids long. Germline CDR1 SEHNR, CDR2 FQNEAQ (reference sequence). Trimming pared 5 bases from V and 2 bases from J, leaving 11 bases between. CDR3 amino acids: CASSLGQFTDTQYF. The CDR3 region has the DNA TGTGCCAGCAGCCTTGGGCAGTTCACAGATACGCAGTATTTT.

J is TRBJ1-5 and V is TRBV5-1; 8 bases line up with TRBD1. V was clipped by 2 bases and J by 4 bases; unmatched bases: 5. In germline, CDR1 is SGHRS, CDR2 YFSETQ. The CDR3 has 15 residues. CDR3 loop: CASSFGTGVNQPQHF. In nucleotides, the CDR3 is TGCGCCAGCAGCTTCGGGACAGGAGTAAATCAGCCCCAGCATTTT.

This clone turned up a few times. The V gene is TRBV25-1, the J gene TRBJ1-1; weak D call: TRBD1 (5 bases). Germline values: CDR1 MGHDK, CDR2 SYGVNS. This CDR3 spans 15 amino acids. V lost 3 bases and J lost 0, with 11 bases in between. CDR3 sequence (DNA): TGTGCCAGCAGTGACGGGGGTATCATGAACACTGAAGCTTTCTTT. It codes for CASSDGGIMNTEAFF.

V usage is TRBV11-2 and J usage is TRBJ2-5, with D possibly being TRBD2 (5 bases). The J call may be faulty, since TRBJ2-7 better matches the DNA end. The CDR3 sequence is 12 residues long. The V gene's germline CDR1 is SGHAT and CDR2 FQNNGV. The CDR3 nucleotides read TGTGCCGCCGGCGGAGGTCCCTACGAGCAGTACTTC. This encodes CAAGGGPYEQYF.

The rearrangement uses TRBV11-2 and TRBJ1-3; tentative D call: TRBD1 (6 bases). CDR1 is SGHAT and CDR2 is FQNNGV in the germline V gene. V dropped 5 bases and J dropped 3 bases, with 17 bases sitting between them. The CDR3 consists of 16 residues. The CDR3 nucleotides read TGTGCCAGCAGCACCTTACGAGGACAGCTTGGAAACACCATATATTTT. The encoded protein is CASSTLRGQLGNTIYF.

Only a few counts were recorded for this clone. CDR3 amino acids: CASSSRRGSPLHF. For the CDR3, the DNA is TGTGCCAGCAGCTCGAGGAGGGGTTCACCCCTCCACTTT. The chain carries TRBV7-2 and TRBJ1-6, with a weak D call TRBD1 (5 bases). Per the germline V gene, CDR1 is SGHTA and CDR2 is FQGNSA. Trimming removed 4 bases from V and 9 bases from J, with 10 bases in between. The CDR3 covers 13 residues.

The rearrangement uses TRBV9 and TRBJ2-5, with 7 bases identical to TRBD2. Germline values: CDR1 SGDLS, CDR2 YYNGEE. Trimming at V came to 6 bases and at J to 5 bases, leaving 13 bases not matched to a gene. The CDR3 has 15 amino acids. CDR3 protein: CASTRSWGGFETQYF. The CDR3 region has the DNA TGTGCCAGCACCCGTAGTTGGGGAGGGTTTGAGACCCAGTACTTC.

The sample holds a few counts of this clone. J is TRBJ2-2 and V is TRBV6-5, with 8 bases matching TRBD1. Per germline, CDR1 MNHEY and CDR2 SVGAGI. V dropped 0 bases and J dropped 5; count of bases not matched to a gene: 5. CDR3 length: 16 residues. The CDR3 DNA is TGTGCCAGCAGTTACTCGGACAGGGTTTGGACCGGGGAGCTGTTTTTT. Amino acid sequence: CASSYSDRVWTGELFF.